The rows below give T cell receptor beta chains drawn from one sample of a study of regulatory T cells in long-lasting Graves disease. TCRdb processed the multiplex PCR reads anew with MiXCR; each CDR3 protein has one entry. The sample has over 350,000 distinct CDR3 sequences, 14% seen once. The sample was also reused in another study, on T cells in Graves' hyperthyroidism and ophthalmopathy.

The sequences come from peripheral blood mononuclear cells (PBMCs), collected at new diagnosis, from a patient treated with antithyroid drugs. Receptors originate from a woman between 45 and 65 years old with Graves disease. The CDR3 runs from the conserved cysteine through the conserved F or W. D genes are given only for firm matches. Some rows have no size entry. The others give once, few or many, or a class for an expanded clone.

CASSYATSGTDTQYF | TGTGCCAGCAGTTACGCGACTAGCGGCACAGATACGCAGTATTTT | TRBD2 | many | TRBJ2-3 | TRBV6-5
CASSSGTSSYNEQFF | TGTGCCAGCAGTTCCGGGACTAGCTCCTACAATGAGCAGTTCTTC | TRBD2 | many | TRBJ2-1 | TRBV27
CASSFGLAAQETQYF | TGCGCCAGCAGCTTCGGACTAGCGGCCCAAGAGACCCAGTACTTC | TRBD2 | many | TRBJ2-5 | TRBV5-1
CASSLITGTDNEKLFF | TGTGCCAGCAGCCTAATTACCGGGACAGATAATGAAAAACTGTTTTTT | TRBD1 | . | TRBJ1-4 | TRBV4-2
CASSPPGQGGTEAFF | TGTGCCAGCTCACCGCCGGGACAGGGGGGCACTGAAGCTTTCTTT | TRBD1 | many | TRBJ1-1 | TRBV18
CASSLVSAGVTEAFF | TGCGCCAGCAGCTTGGTGTCCGCAGGGGTCACTGAAGCTTTCTTT | . | many | TRBJ1-1 | TRBV5-1
CASSQGAGARGVAETQYF | TGCGCCAGCAGCCAAGGGGCAGGGGCCCGGGGGGTGGCAGAGACCCAGTACTTC | . | . | TRBJ2-5 | TRBV4-1
CSVEGAGGRFTEAFF | TGCAGCGTTGAGGGGGCAGGAGGGAGATTCACTGAAGCTTTCTTT | . | few | TRBJ1-1 | TRBV29-1
CASSLDTGPLDDGNQPQHF | TGTGCCAGCAGCTTAGACACAGGGCCCCTTGATGATGGCAATCAGCCCCAGCATTTT | . | few | TRBJ1-5 | TRBV11-3
CASSLDSQTYEQYF | TGCGCCAGCAGCTTGGACAGCCAAACCTACGAGCAGTACTTC | . | many | TRBJ2-7 | TRBV5-1
CASSLANYEQYF | TGTGCCAGCAGTTTAGCTAACTACGAGCAGTACTTC | . | . | TRBJ2-7 | TRBV27
CASSFASGSYEQYF | TGTGCCAGCAGCTTCGCTAGCGGATCCTACGAGCAGTACTTC | TRBD2 | many | TRBJ2-7 | TRBV13
CASTTQGAQYINYGYTF | TGTGCCAGCACCACCCAGGGTGCCCAGTATATTAACTATGGCTACACCTTC | . | few | TRBJ1-2 | TRBV28
CSARPGTSGRAKSYNEQFF | TGCAGTGCTCGTCCCGGGACTAGCGGGAGGGCCAAGTCCTACAATGAGCAGTTCTTC | TRBD2 | few | TRBJ2-1 | TRBV20-1
CASSSRSGSKFF | TGTGCCAGCAGCTCCCGTAGCGGGAGTAAGTTCTTC | TRBD2 | . | TRBJ2-1 | TRBV13
CSARGEIRDSPLHF | TGCAGTGCCAGAGGAGAGATCAGGGATTCACCCCTCCACTTT | . | . | TRBJ1-6 | TRBV20-1
CSAPTGTSSYNEQFF | TGCAGTGCCCCAACCGGGACCTCATCCTACAATGAGCAGTTCTTC | . | few | TRBJ2-1 | TRBV20-1
CASSPGQGSDEQFF | TGTGCCAGCAGCCCTGGACAGGGGAGCGATGAGCAGTTCTTC | TRBD1 | many | TRBJ2-1 | TRBV7-2
CASSSGAYEQYF | TGTGCCAGCAGTTCAGGGGCTTACGAGCAGTACTTC | . | many | TRBJ2-7 | TRBV2
CASSLGEDRSYNSPLHF | TGTGCCAGCAGCTTGGGTGAAGACCGCTCCTATAATTCACCCCTCCACTTT | . | . | TRBJ1-6 | TRBV5-4
CASRPTGQGAVYEQYF | TGTGCCAGCAGACCAACGGGACAGGGCGCGGTCTACGAGCAGTACTTC | TRBD1 | many | TRBJ2-7 | TRBV6-1
CASSWTANYGYTF | TGTGCCAGCAGCTGGACAGCTAACTATGGCTACACCTTC | . | many | TRBJ1-2 | TRBV7-9
CASRWQGGEKLFF | TGTGCCAGCAGATGGCAGGGGGGTGAAAAACTGTTTTTT | TRBD1 | . | TRBJ1-4 | TRBV6-1
CASSWSGTGGAGGYTF | TGTGCCAGCAGTTGGTCCGGGACAGGGGGCGCCGGGGGCTACACCTTC | TRBD1 | few | TRBJ1-2 | TRBV27
CASSTSGRGNYEQYF | TGTGCCAGCAGCACCTCCGGGAGGGGGAACTACGAGCAGTACTTC | TRBD2 | few | TRBJ2-7 | TRBV7-9
CASTPSGQGYGYTF | TGTGCCAGCACCCCTTCCGGACAGGGCTATGGCTACACCTTC | TRBD1 | many | TRBJ1-2 | TRBV12-3/TRBV12-4
CSVEEGGYSGTDTQYF | TGCAGCGTTGAAGAGGGGGGATATAGCGGCACAGATACGCAGTATTTT | . | many | TRBJ2-3 | TRBV29-1
CSASNPGYDEQFF | TGCAGTGCTAGTAATCCAGGGTACGATGAGCAGTTCTTC | . | many | TRBJ2-1 | TRBV20-1
CSARDLGTGLREQFF | TGCAGTGCTAGAGATCTGGGGACGGGACTCCGCGAGCAGTTCTTC | . | . | TRBJ2-1 | TRBV20-1
CASSSVSGANILTF | TGTGCCAGCAGCTCAGTCTCTGGGGCCAACATCCTGACTTTC | . | . | TRBJ2-6 | TRBV7-9
CASSVAARSGTGHFQETQYF | TGTGCCAGCAGCGTAGCAGCCCGATCCGGGACAGGACATTTCCAAGAGACCCAGTACTTC | TRBD1 | few | TRBJ2-5 | TRBV9
CASTPQGTITEAFF | TGTGCCAGCACACCGCAGGGGACAATCACTGAAGCTTTCTTT | . | many | TRBJ1-1 | TRBV2
CASSSYQGADTQYF | TGTGCCAGCAGTTCTTATCAGGGGGCAGATACGCAGTATTTT | TRBD1 | . | TRBJ2-3 | TRBV6-5
CASSFYANYEQYF | TGTGCCAGCAGTTTCTACGCGAACTACGAGCAGTACTTC | . | few | TRBJ2-7 | TRBV27
CASSLAGHGREKLFF | TGTGCCAGCAGTTTAGCTGGACACGGTCGTGAAAAACTGTTTTTT | . | many | TRBJ1-4 | TRBV28
CASSLGASGRTDTQYF | TGTGCCAGCAGCTTAGGCGCTAGCGGCCGCACAGATACGCAGTATTTT | TRBD2 | many | TRBJ2-3 | TRBV11-2
CASSSQTGSNEKLFF | TGTGCCAGCAGCTCGCAGACAGGGAGTAATGAAAAACTGTTTTTT | TRBD1 | . | TRBJ1-4 | TRBV3-1
CSARDRINQPQHF | TGCAGTGCTAGAGACAGGATAAATCAGCCCCAGCATTTT | . | many | TRBJ1-5 | TRBV20-1
CASSPERSPSKELFF | TGTGCCAGCAGCCCTGAAAGGTCACCATCTAAGGAGCTGTTTTTT | . | many | TRBJ2-2 | TRBV28
CAISESLNTEAFF | TGTGCCATCAGTGAGTCGTTGAACACTGAAGCTTTCTTT | . | . | TRBJ1-1 | TRBV10-3
CASSPRDGSYEQYF | TGTGCCAGCTCACCCCGCGACGGCTCCTACGAGCAGTACTTC | . | many | TRBJ2-7 | TRBV18
CASSLEAGGTGQYF | TGTGCCAGCAGTTTGGAGGCAGGGGGCACTGGGCAGTACTTC | TRBD1 | many | TRBJ2-7 | TRBV28
CASSRQGSSSSYEQYF | TGTGCCAGCAGCCGACAGGGGTCCTCTAGCTCCTACGAGCAGTACTTC | TRBD1 | many | TRBJ2-7 | TRBV12-3/TRBV12-4
CASKASYEQYF | TGTGCCAGCAAGGCCTCCTACGAGCAGTACTTC | . | many | TRBJ2-7 | TRBV7-9
CASLGLASYEQYF | TGTGCCAGCTTGGGACTAGCGTCCTACGAGCAGTACTTC | TRBD2 | . | TRBJ2-7 | TRBV27
CASSLRGGASGPNEQFF | TGTGCCAGCAGCTTAAGAGGGGGGGCTAGCGGACCCAATGAGCAGTTCTTC | . | few | TRBJ2-1 | TRBV7-3
CASSLDRVAYEQYF | TGTGCCAGCAGCCTGGACAGGGTCGCCTACGAGCAGTACTTC | TRBD1 | many | TRBJ2-7 | TRBV7-2
CASSKGPAAANTGELFF | TGTGCCAGTAGTAAGGGCCCTGCGGCCGCGAACACCGGGGAGCTGTTTTTT | . | . | TRBJ2-2 | TRBV19
CASSPRRGETEAFF | TGTGCCAGCTCACCGAGGAGGGGAGAGACTGAAGCTTTCTTT | . | . | TRBJ1-1 | TRBV18
CASSPHSNEKLFF | TGTGCCAGCAGTCCCCATTCTAATGAAAAACTGTTTTTT | . | many | TRBJ1-4 | TRBV28